The entry that follows covers one T cell receptor (beta chain) sequence. The entry originates in a study of OX40 agonist ivuxolimab in advanced cancers. About the study: Patients with hepatocellular carcinoma, melanoma, renal cell or head and neck cancer made up the dose-escalation patients.

Clones were read by immunoSEQ multiplex PCR, and TCRdb kept only the in-frame ones, dropping some. The sample has about 37,000 clones, more than 85% seen once. CDR1 and CDR2 from the germline V gene are SGHTA and FQGTGA. CDR3 length: 14 residues. The junction had 8 bases not matched to a gene; V was cut back by 3 bases and J by 8 bases. This clonotype was obtained from an adult with an advanced solid tumor such as melanoma, head and neck, liver or kidney cancer. The specimen comprised CD4+ or CD8+ T cells sorted from blood, sampled in a trial of the OX40 agonist ivuxolimab. The chain employs TRBV7-3 and TRBJ1-2; 8 positions agree with TRBD1. The CDR3 nucleotides read TGTGCCAGCAGCTTGGAGGCAGGGGGCGACGGCTACACCTTC. It codes for CASSLEAGGDGYTF.